This T cell receptor (delta chain) comes out of a study of delta chains in infants with herpesvirus infections. On the study more broadly: Infants in Uganda were tracked from birth through primary CMV infection.

TCR cDNA was made from PBMC RNA with gamma- and delta-chain-specific primers. TCRdb made new clone calls on the RT-PCR reads using CATT. The sample lists about 1,300 delta-chain clones, 30% occurring once. By frequency in the sample, this clone is large. Trimming removed 0 bases from V and 0 bases from J; junction bases left unmatched: 26. Germline V gene data show CDR1 as TSWWSYY and CDR2 as QGS. The CDR3 is 25 residues long. The sequencing here drew on peripheral blood, taken at time point 2 of longitudinal follow-up. This chain uses TRDV1 with TRDJ1, with TRDD3 matching 12 bases. The clonotype comes from a human donor who was a Ugandan infant, either HIV-exposed or HIV-unexposed (not recorded which). CDR3 protein: CALGELPFLRLYWGIQTQYTDKLIF. The CDR3 DNA follows: TGTGCTCTTGGGGAACTACCCTTCCTACGTCTGTACTGGGGGATACAGACCCAATACACCGATAAACTCATCTTT.